This T cell receptor beta chain was captured by sequencing in a study of neurological immune-mediated disorders. The CDR3 is made up of 13 amino acids. Per the germline V gene, CDR1 is SGHRS and CDR2 is YFSETQ. V dropped 4 bases and J dropped 2 bases, with 8 bases sitting between them. The cDNA was synthesized by 5'RACE incorporating 10-nucleotide random UMIs. MiXCR was run by TCRdb on the 5' RACE reads, yielding one entry per CDR3 protein. The profile covers tens of thousands of distinct CDR3 sequences, with around 2.6% appearing a single time and 0.9% to 1.4% taken by the ten largest. This clonotype was detected many times.

The sample comprised PBMCs. The source of this sequence is a woman aged 25 to 39 with multiple sclerosis. The V call is TRBV5-1, the J call TRBJ2-3; D is unresolved. The CDR3 protein is CASSPQNTDTQYF. DNA for the CDR3: TGCGCCAGCAGCCCACAGAACACAGATACGCAGTATTTT.